The entry below describes one TCR beta chain. Its antigen remains unknown. Under the authors' procedure: Quality scores were absent from the junction-only immunoSEQ sequences, so filtering differed. TCRdb's table, derived via immunoSEQ multiplex PCR, lists solely in-frame clones and lacks some. That table is the source of V, J and clone size, and D and trimming were worked out from the DNA. The sample shows about 2.1 million clones, roughly 95% of them seen only once. As defined, naive CD8 cells were CD45RO-negative and positively selected for CCR7, with terminally differentiated effector memory CD45RA+ cells excluded. Germline values: CDR1 MNHEY, CDR2 SVGAGI. The CDR3 length is 14 residues. The ends were cut back, 7 bases at V and 2 bases at J, with 14 bases in the middle. This entry is derived from a study of shared clonotypes between healthy human individuals. Looking at the study overall: Per donor, CD8 memory used one plate, CD8 naive used two, CD4 memory used three and CD4 naive used three. Study-wide points: Clonotype sharing across several donors was observed for about 5.5% of naive CD4 clonotypes. Relative to their counterparts shared across all four donors, non-shared clonotypes exhibited diminished generation probabilities.

The specimen was naive CD8+ T cells from PBMCs. The source of this sequence is a man between 18 and 29 years old in good health. Some clones in this sample may be carry-over from other donors' samples. The rearrangement uses TRBV6-5 and TRBJ1-1; D is possibly TRBD1 (5 bases). Here the CDR3 reads CASTLGEVNTEAFF. The DNA of the CDR3 is TGTGCCAGCACTCTAGGGGAAGTAAACACTGAAGCTTTCTTT.